Given below is one TCR beta chain in context. Its antigen is as yet unknown. The entry originates in a study of neoadjuvant nivolumab and ipilimumab in lung cancer. The CDR3 contains 15 residues. J was trimmed by 5 bases and V by 4 bases; bases with no gene match: 4. Germline V gives CDR1 LNHDA, CDR2 SQIVND (reference sequence). This table comes from immunoSEQ multiplex PCR, and its TCRdb copy is limited to in-frame clones, with some not included. The sample includes 39,000 or so clones, about 91% of them seen just once. Overall study findings and caveats: From pretherapy to surgery, tumor richness and clonality rose with dual therapy. Pathologic regression was not significantly tied to TCR clonality. Blood richness before therapy tracked richness in tumors resected after neoadjuvant therapy.

V and J are TRBV19 and TRBJ1-5; 11 bases line up with TRBD1. Sequencing was performed on peripheral blood, taken before neoadjuvant nivolumab, alone or with ipilimumab. The TCR comes from an adult with non-small cell lung cancer. For the CDR3, the DNA is TGTGCCAGTAGTACCCGGGACAGGGGGGATCAGCCCCAGCATTTT. This encodes CASSTRDRGDQPQHF. The complete variable domain, with remaining parts taken from reference TRBV19 and TRBJ1-5, reads DGGITQSPKYLFRKEGQNVTLSCEQNLNHDAMYWYRQDPGQGLRLIYYSQIVNDFQKGDIAEGYSVSREKKESFPLTVTSAQKNPTAFYLCASSTRDRGDQPQHFGDGTRLSIL.